The clone carrying this T cell receptor (beta chain) showed up many times. Antigen specificity is unknown. This sample is part of a study of T cells in Graves' hyperthyroidism and ophthalmopathy. Study findings and constraints: Prediction of ophthalmopathy progression came a median 6.5 months pre-onset. Most clonotypes expanded in the thyroid (above 0.001) were also present in blood.

Patients affected by ophthalmopathy presented a Clinical Activity Score of at least 3, a NOSPECS grade of at least 4, and disease duration below 3 months. PBMCs came from 9 to 10 ml fresh peripheral blood. This CDR3 contains 16 residues. The germline V gene has CDR1 DFQATT and CDR2 SNEGSKA (reference sequence). V dropped 2 bases and J dropped 4 bases, with 15 bases sitting between them. Researchers took RNA transcripts and amplified the TCR beta CDR3 regions from them. A first-round RT-PCR of the TCR CDR3 used the HTBI primer set. TCRdb processed the multiplex PCR reads anew with MiXCR; each CDR3 protein has one entry. The sample shows approximately 520,000 distinct CDR3 sequences, roughly 25% of them seen only once.

The clonotype comes from a woman in her thirties with Graves' ophthalmopathy. Source material: blood. V is TRBV20-1 and J is TRBJ2-6; D tentatively reads TRBD1 or TRBD2 (5 bases each). For the CDR3, the DNA is TGCAGTGCTAGAATGGGACCGAGAATAGGGGCCAACGTCCTGACTTTC. Protein product: CSARMGPRIGANVLTF.